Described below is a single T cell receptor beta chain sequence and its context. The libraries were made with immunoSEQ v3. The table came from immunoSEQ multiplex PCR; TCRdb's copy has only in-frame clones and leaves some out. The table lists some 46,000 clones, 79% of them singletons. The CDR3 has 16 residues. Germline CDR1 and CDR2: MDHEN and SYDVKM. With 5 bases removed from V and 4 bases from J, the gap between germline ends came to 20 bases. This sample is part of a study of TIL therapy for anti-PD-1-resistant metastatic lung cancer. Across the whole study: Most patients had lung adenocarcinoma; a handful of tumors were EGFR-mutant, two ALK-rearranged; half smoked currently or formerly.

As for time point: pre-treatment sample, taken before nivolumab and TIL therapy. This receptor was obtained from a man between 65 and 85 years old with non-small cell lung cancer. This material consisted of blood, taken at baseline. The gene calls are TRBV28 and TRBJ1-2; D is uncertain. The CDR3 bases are TGTGCCAGCAGTCCGCTCAAGGACCTCAATCCCTATGGCTACACCTTC. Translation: CASSPLKDLNPYGYTF.